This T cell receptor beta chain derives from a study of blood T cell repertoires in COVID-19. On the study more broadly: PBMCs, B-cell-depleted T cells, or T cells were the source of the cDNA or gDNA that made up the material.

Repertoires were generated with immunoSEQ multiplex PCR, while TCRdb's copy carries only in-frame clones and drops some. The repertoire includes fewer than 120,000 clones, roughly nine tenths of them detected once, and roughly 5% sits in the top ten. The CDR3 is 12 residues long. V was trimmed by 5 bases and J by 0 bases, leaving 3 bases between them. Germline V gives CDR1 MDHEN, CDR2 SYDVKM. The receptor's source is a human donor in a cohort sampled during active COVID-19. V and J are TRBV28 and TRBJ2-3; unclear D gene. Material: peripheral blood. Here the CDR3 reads CASSQSTDTQYF. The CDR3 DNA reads TGTGCCAGCAGTCAAAGCACAGATACGCAGTATTTT.